The clone carrying this TCR beta chain came up many times. Antigen: not known. Germline CDR1 is MNHNY and CDR2 is SVGAGI (reference sequence). V lost 6 bases, J lost 5 bases, and 13 bases stayed unmatched. This CDR3 spans 16 amino acids. What the library attached to individual cDNA molecules were unique molecular identifiers. TCRdb analysed the RACE reads with MiXCR anew, one entry per CDR3 protein. Among about 82,000 distinct CDR3 sequences listed, about 6.3% were seen once. These data originate in a study of human T cells and chemical hapten exposure. Study context: Patches that contained 0.01% DPC were applied to the upper back and read at 6 days. Notes on the study in general: All donors were alopecia patients, so their immunity may differ from that of healthy people.

Noted time point: patch test 2, 6 weeks after DPC sensitization. Regarding treatment: therapeutic diphenylcyclopropenone sensitization with weekly scalp DPC. This TCR derives from a woman aged 30 to 39 with alopecia areata. Some clones in this sample may be carry-over from other donors' samples. The input for sequencing was whole blood, taken in connection with sensitization to the hapten diphenylcyclopropenone (DPC). V gene TRBV6-6 combines with J gene TRBJ1-5; 7 bases agree with TRBD1. The CDR3 protein is CASSPSQGVVDQPQHF. The CDR3 region has the DNA TGTGCCAGCAGCCCATCCCAGGGGGTAGTAGATCAGCCCCAGCATTTT.